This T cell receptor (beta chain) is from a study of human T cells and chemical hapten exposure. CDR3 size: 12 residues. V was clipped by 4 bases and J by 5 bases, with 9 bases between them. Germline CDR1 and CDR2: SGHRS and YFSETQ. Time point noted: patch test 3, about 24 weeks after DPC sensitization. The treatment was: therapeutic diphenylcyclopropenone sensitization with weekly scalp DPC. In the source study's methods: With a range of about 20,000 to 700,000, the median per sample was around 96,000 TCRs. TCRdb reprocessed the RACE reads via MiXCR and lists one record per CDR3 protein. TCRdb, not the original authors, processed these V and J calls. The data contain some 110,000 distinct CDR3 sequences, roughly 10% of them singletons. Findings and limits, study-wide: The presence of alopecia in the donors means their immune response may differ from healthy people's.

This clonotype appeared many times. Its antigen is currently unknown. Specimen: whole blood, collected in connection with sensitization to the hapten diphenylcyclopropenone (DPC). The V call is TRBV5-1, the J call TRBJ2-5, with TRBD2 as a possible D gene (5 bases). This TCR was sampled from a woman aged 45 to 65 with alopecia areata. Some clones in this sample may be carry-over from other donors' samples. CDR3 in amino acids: CASSVLDETQYF. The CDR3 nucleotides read TGCGCCAGCAGCGTACTAGACGAGACCCAGTACTTC. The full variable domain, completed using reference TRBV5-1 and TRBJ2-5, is KAGVTQTPRYLIKTRGQQVTLSCSPISGHRSVSWYQQTPGQGLQFLFEYFSETQRNKGNFPGRFSGRQFSNSRSEMNVSTLELGDSALYLCASSVLDETQYFGPGTRLLVL.